A single sample is the source of the 11 T cell receptor beta chains below, sequenced in a study of T cells after yellow fever vaccination. TCRdb processed the 5' RACE reads anew with MiXCR; each CDR3 protein has one entry. The sample has 600,000 to 750,000 distinct CDR3 sequences; about 12% are singletons. The sequences come from PBMCs, collected on the day of the yellow fever booster vaccination. The receptor set was obtained from a young man who received the YFV17D yellow fever vaccine.

In its sample, this clonotype was seen a few times. This rearrangement joins TRBV6-1 to TRBJ2-7; TRBD1 matches 7 bases. The CDR3 covers 13 residues. V shed 8 bases, J shed 3 bases, and the junction held 7 bases outside the gene matches. Germline CDR1 reads MNHNS; CDR2 reads SASEGT. The CDR3 loop is CASGRTGFYEQYF. In DNA, the CDR3 is TGTGCCAGCGGGCGGACAGGTTTCTACGAGCAGTACTTC.

V is TRBV6-1 and J is TRBJ2-2, with TRBD2 matching 9 bases. Per germline, CDR1 MNHNS and CDR2 SASEGT. This CDR3 spans 17 amino acids. The V and J ends lost 6 bases and 7 bases, in that order; junction bases with no gene match: 15. The CDR3 loop reads CASSPPGAGGTNGELFF. DNA for the CDR3: TGTGCCAGCAGCCCGCCGGGGGCGGGAGGGACGAACGGGGAGCTGTTTTTT.

This clonotype occurred a few times. The rearrangement uses TRBV5-1 and TRBJ2-3, with unresolved D. CDR1 is SGHRS, CDR2 YFSETQ, per germline. Trimming removed 4 bases from V and 5 bases from J, with 14 bases in between. The CDR3 length is 14 residues. CDR3 sequence reads: CASSPGIYLDTQYF. The CDR3 nucleotides are TGCGCCAGCAGCCCTGGGATATATCTAGATACGCAGTATTTT.

This clonotype has more than one count but fewer than ten. One junction end does not reproduce the germline sequence, and a read error may be involved. CDR3 DNA sequence: TGCAGTGCAAGCCCGATTATGATTTTC. Its translation is CSASPIMIF. This sequence joins TRBV20-1 and TRBJ2-5; D is uncertain. Germline V gene sequence: CDR1 DFQATT, CDR2 SNEGSKA (reference sequence). The CDR3 contains 9 residues.

The rearrangement uses TRBV6-5 and TRBJ1-1; the D is unclear. Trimming removed 3 bases from V and 0 bases from J, with 14 bases in between. This CDR3 comprises 16 residues. Germline CDR1 MNHEY, CDR2 SVGAGI. Written as DNA, the CDR3 is TGTGCCAGCAGTTATGAGGGTTGGACTTTGAACACTGAAGCTTTCTTT. It codes for CASSYEGWTLNTEAFF.

This clonotype was seen a handful of times. The chain uses TRBV30 and TRBJ2-2; D is unresolved. The V and J ends lost 0 bases and 2 bases respectively, with 7 bases between them. Germline CDR1 GTSNPN, CDR2 SVGIG (reference sequence). This CDR3 has 14 residues. The CDR3, as DNA: TGTGCCTGGAGTGTATGGCGAAACACCGGGGAGCTGTTTTTT. It encodes CAWSVWRNTGELFF.

The table lists this clonotype with a few counts. V usage is TRBV7-9 and J usage is TRBJ2-2; 14 bases line up with TRBD2. The CDR3 runs 17 residues. With 5 bases clipped from V and 1 base from J, the junction kept 3 bases outside the gene matches. Germline CDR1 and CDR2: SEHNR and FQNEAQ (reference sequence). For the CDR3, the DNA is TGTGCCAGCAGCCAAGGACTAGCGGGAGGGAACACCGGGGAGCTGTTTTTT. This encodes CASSQGLAGGNTGELFF.

The genes are TRBV19 and TRBJ2-2; 8 nucleotides match TRBD2. The V segment lost 7 bases and the J segment 4 bases; nucleotides outside the gene matches: 8. The CDR3 runs 15 residues. The germline V gene encodes CDR1 LNHDA and CDR2 SQIVND (reference sequence). The CDR3 sequence is CASNPRAGGTGELFF. For the CDR3, the DNA is TGTGCCAGTAACCCCCGGGCGGGAGGCACCGGGGAGCTGTTTTTT. The entire variable domain, with the rest obtained from reference TRBV19 and TRBJ2-2, is as follows: DGGITQSPKYLFRKEGQNVTLSCEQNLNHDAMYWYRQDPGQGLRLIYYSQIVNDFQKGDIAEGYSVSREKKESFPLTVTSAQKNPTAFYLCASNPRAGGTGELFFGEGSRLTVL.

This clonotype has only a few counts. The chain has TRBV3-1 and TRBJ2-1, with D possibly being TRBD1 (5 bases). Germline loops: CDR1 LGHDT, CDR2 YNNKEL (reference sequence). Trimming pared 3 bases from V and 8 bases from J, leaving 11 bases between. The length of the CDR3 is 13 residues. The CDR3, as DNA: TGTGCCAGCAGCCATGGGGCAGGGTATGAGCAGTTCTTC. The encoded protein is CASSHGAGYEQFF.

At least ten counts were recorded for this clonotype. This rearrangement joins TRBV28 to TRBJ1-1; D is ambiguous. CDR3 size: 13 residues. The germline gives CDR1 MDHEN, CDR2 SYDVKM. V shed 1 base and J shed 1 base, with 4 bases lying between them. The CDR3 loop is CASSLLGNTEAFF. For the CDR3, the DNA is TGTGCCAGCAGTTTATTGGGGAACACTGAAGCTTTCTTT.

This clonotype was observed a handful of times. The chain recombines TRBV27 with TRBJ2-7, with D perhaps TRBD2 (6 bases). This CDR3 comprises 17 residues. The V gene's germline CDR1 is MNHEY and CDR2 SMNVEV (reference sequence). Trimming removed 2 bases from V and 2 bases from J, with 19 bases in between. The CDR3 spells CASSLKQPGVVPYEQYF. CDR3 nucleotide sequence: TGTGCCAGCAGTTTAAAACAGCCGGGGGTCGTTCCCTACGAGCAGTACTTC.